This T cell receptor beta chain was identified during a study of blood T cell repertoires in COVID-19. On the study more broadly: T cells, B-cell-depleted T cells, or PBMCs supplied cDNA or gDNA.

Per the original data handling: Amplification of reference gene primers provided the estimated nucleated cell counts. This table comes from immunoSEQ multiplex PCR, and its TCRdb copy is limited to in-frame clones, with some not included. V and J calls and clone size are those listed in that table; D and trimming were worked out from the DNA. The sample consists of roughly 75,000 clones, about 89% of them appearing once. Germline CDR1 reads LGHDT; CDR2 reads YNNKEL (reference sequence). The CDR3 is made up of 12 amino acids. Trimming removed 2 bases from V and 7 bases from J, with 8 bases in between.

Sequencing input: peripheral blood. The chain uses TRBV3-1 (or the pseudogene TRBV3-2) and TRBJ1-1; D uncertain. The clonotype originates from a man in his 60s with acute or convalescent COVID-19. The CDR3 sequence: CASSQYGLEAFF. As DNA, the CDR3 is TGTGCCAGCAGCCAATACGGACTTGAAGCTTTCTTT.